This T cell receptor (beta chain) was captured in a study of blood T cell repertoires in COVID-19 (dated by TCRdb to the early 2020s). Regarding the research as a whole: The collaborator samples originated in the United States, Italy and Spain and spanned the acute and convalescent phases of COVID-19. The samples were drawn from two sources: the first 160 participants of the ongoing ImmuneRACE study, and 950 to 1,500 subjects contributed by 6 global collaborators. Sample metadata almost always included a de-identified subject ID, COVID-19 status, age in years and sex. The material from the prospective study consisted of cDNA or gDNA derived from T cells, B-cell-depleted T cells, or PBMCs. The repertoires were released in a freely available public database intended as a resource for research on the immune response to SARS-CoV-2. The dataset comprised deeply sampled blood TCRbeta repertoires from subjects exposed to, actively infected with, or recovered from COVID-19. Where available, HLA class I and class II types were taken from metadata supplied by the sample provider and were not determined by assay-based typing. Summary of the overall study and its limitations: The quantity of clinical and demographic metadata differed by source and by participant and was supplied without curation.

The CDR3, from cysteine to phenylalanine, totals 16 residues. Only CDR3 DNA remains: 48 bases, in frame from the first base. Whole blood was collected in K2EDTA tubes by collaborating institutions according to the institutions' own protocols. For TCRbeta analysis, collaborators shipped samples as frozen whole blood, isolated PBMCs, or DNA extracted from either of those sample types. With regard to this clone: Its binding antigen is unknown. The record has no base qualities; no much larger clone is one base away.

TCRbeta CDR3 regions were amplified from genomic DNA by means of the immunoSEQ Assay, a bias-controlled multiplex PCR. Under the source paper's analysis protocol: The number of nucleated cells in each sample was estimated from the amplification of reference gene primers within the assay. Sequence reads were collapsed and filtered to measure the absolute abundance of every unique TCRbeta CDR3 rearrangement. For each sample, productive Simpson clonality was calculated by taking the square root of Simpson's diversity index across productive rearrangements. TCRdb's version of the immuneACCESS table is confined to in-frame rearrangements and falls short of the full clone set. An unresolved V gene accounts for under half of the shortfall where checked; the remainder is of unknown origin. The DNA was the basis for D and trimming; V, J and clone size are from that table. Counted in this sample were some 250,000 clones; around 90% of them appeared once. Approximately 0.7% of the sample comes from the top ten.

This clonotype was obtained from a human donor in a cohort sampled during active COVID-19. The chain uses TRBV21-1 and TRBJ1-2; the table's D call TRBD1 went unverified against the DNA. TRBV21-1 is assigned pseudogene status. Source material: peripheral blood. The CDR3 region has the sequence CASSKLTTGGDNGYTF. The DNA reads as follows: TGTGCCAGCAGCAAATTAACCACAGGGGGGGATAATGGCTACACCTTC.